In this sample, the clone carrying this T cell receptor beta chain turned up a few times. Its antigen is unknown. This entry comes from a study of regulatory T cells in long-lasting Graves disease. Study overall: Persistent cases took antithyroid drugs over 5 years and stayed TSH receptor antibody positive.

This sample's time point: persistent/refractory GD, antithyroid drugs over 5 years with positive TRAb. Extracted PBMC RNA gave rise to the TCR library. In Xi'an, China, an endocrinology department was the source of patients. The study, taken as a whole, reports: Favored gene segments in persistent disease were TRBV28, TRBJ1-2 and TRBJ2-5. The study found persistent patients shared more public clonotypes (roughly 2,800) than new patients (roughly 880).

After removal of 6 bases from V and 4 bases from J, the junction contained 7 bases not matched to a gene. Germline CDR1 DFQATT, CDR2 SNEGSKA (reference sequence). The CDR3 spans 14 residues. Arm-PCR of CDR3 regions and iRepertoire HTBI primers were used to build TCR beta libraries. TCRdb reanalysed the multiplex PCR reads using MiXCR and keeps one entry per CDR3 protein. The sample consists of roughly 500,000 distinct CDR3 sequences, 22% of them appearing once. The rearrangement links TRBV20-1 to TRBJ2-1; 9 bases match TRBD1. The sequence was collected from a female donor with Graves disease. Source: peripheral blood mononuclear cells (PBMCs), taken when the disease was refractory, from a patient treated with antithyroid drugs. The CDR3 bases are TGCAGTGCCAGCCGGGACAGGGTTTACAATGAGCAGTTCTTC. Translating it yields CSASRDRVYNEQFF.